The 28 T cell receptor beta chains presented below share a single source sample, sequenced in a study of shared clonotypes between healthy human individuals. Repertoires were generated with immunoSEQ multiplex PCR, while TCRdb's copy carries only in-frame clones and drops some. The table has some 2.1 million clones, around 95% seen once; the top ten hold 0.13%. The specimen sequenced was naive CD4+ T cells sorted from blood. Regarding subset: CD45RA+ positively selected. The source is a man between 18 and 35 years old in good health.

The chain couples TRBV10-3 to TRBJ1-3; 10 positions agree with TRBD1. Germline CDR1 ENHRY, CDR2 SYGVKD. V lost 0 bases to trimming and J lost 3 bases; unmatched junction nucleotides: 2. There are 16 residues in the CDR3. The CDR3 reads CAISESGTGVGNTIYF. CDR3 DNA sequence: TGTGCCATCAGTGAGTCCGGGACAGGGGTTGGAAACACCATATATTTT.

This clone was picked up many times. The chain recombines TRBV30 with TRBJ1-3; D uncertain. CDR3 size: 15 residues. Germline-derived CDR1 and CDR2 are GTSNPN and SVGIG (reference sequence). Trimming cost V 2 bases and J 0 bases, with 11 bases left between them. The CDR3 bases are TGTGCCTGGAGTACCGACGGGAGCTCTGGAAACACCATATATTTT. Protein product: CAWSTDGSSGNTIYF.

V is TRBV9 and J is TRBJ2-5; 11 bases map to TRBD2. Germline V gene sequence: CDR1 SGDLS, CDR2 YYNGEE. J was trimmed by 1 base and V by 2 bases; bases with no gene match: 4. CDR3 length: 16 amino acids. The CDR3 nucleotides are TGTGCCAGCAGCGTGAGCCTAGCGGGAGGCCAAGAGACCCAGTACTTC. It is translated as CASSVSLAGGQETQYF. Looking up the rest from reference TRBV9 and TRBJ2-5 gives the full variable domain: DSGVTQTPKHLITATGQRVTLRCSPRSGDLSVYWYQQSLDQGLQFLIQYYNGEERAKGNILERFSAQQFPDLHSELNLSSLELGDSALYFCASSVSLAGGQETQYFGPGTRLLVL.

The CDR3 is CASSSGLLNIQYF. CDR3 DNA: TGTGCCAGCAGTTCCGGACTCCTAAACATTCAGTACTTC. V and J are TRBV6-5 and TRBJ2-4; weak D call: TRBD2 (5 bases). CDR3 length: 13 amino acids. Germline V gene sequence: CDR1 MNHEY, CDR2 SVGAGI. Trimming removed 4 bases from V and 6 bases from J, with 10 bases in between.

About this clone: A clone one base away is much larger, so this may be a read error. No conserved phenylalanine or tryptophan ends this CDR3, so it is likely a read error. The genes are TRBV29-1 and TRBJ1-1, with unresolved D. The ends were cut back, 6 bases at V and 1 base at J, with 15 bases in the middle. CDR3 length: 14 residues. Germline V gives CDR1 SQVTM, CDR2 ANQGSEA. The CDR3 bases are TGCAGCGTGATAGGTCAAAGACCGAACACTGAAGCTTTCCTT. This sequence encodes CSVIGQRPNTEAFL.

This clone appeared a single time. This chain connects TRBV12-5 to TRBJ2-3, with D perhaps TRBD2 (6 bases). The CDR3 contains 17 residues. Between the trimmed V and J ends, which lost 0 bases and 4 bases, there was a span of 17 bases. The germline gives CDR1 LGHNT, CDR2 FRNRAP. The CDR3 nucleotides are TGTGCTAGTGGTTTGGTACTCGTCGAGGGAGGATCAGATACGCAGTATTTT. This encodes CASGLVLVEGGSDTQYF.

This chain links TRBV7-9 with TRBJ2-3; D ambiguous. The CDR3 loop spans 15 amino acids. Germline CDR1 SEHNR, CDR2 FQNEAQ (reference sequence). Trimming removed 3 bases from V and 0 bases from J, with 10 bases in between. The CDR3 reads CASSFRSASTDTQYF. The DNA of the CDR3 is TGTGCCAGCAGCTTTCGTTCAGCAAGCACAGATACGCAGTATTTT.

The chain combines TRBV30 with TRBJ2-1; the D gene is possibly TRBD2 (5 bases). In germline, CDR1 is GTSNPN, CDR2 SVGIG (reference sequence). Trimming pared 5 bases from V and 4 bases from J, leaving 12 bases between. The CDR3 extends over 13 amino acids. CDR3 in amino acids: CAWVGAAYNEQFF. CDR3 DNA: TGTGCCTGGGTGGGAGCAGCTTACAATGAGCAGTTCTTC.

This clone was counted a single time. This may stem from a read error, because a much larger clone lies one nucleotide away. The genes are TRBV5-8 and TRBJ2-7; TRBD1 matches at 10 bases. CDR3 length: 15 amino acids. The germline V gene encodes CDR1 SGHTS and CDR2 YDEGEE. V lost 0 bases to trimming and J lost 2 bases; unmatched junction nucleotides: 2. CDR3 in DNA: TGTGCCAGCAGCTTGGCCGGGACAGGGGCCTACGAGCAGTACTTC. Its protein is CASSLAGTGAYEQYF.

The chain is built from TRBV6-5 and TRBJ2-5; 10 bases align to TRBD1. The CDR3 runs 15 residues. Germline-derived CDR1 and CDR2 are MNHEY and SVGAGI. Trimming at V came to 6 bases and at J to 5 bases, leaving 9 bases not matched to a gene. The CDR3 DNA reads as TGTGCCAGCAGCCGACGGACAGGGGGGTTTGAGACCCAGTACTTC. Amino acid sequence: CASSRRTGGFETQYF.

The chain carries TRBV2 and TRBJ1-6; D is undetermined. V dropped 2 bases and J dropped 10 bases, with 12 bases sitting between them. Germline CDR1 SNHLY, CDR2 FYNNEI. CDR3 length: 14 residues. The CDR3 region has the DNA TGTGCCAGCAGTGAAAAGGCAGGCCTCTCACCCCTCCACTTT. Translation: CASSEKAGLSPLHF.

This chain connects TRBV5-1 to TRBJ1-1; D ambiguous. This CDR3 is built from 16 residues. CDR1 SGHRS and CDR2 YFSETQ come from the germline V gene. With 0 bases removed from V and 0 bases from J, the gap between germline ends came to 12 bases. The CDR3 sequence: CASSLGRGLLNTEAFF. CDR3 nucleotide sequence: TGCGCCAGCAGCTTGGGCCGGGGTCTGCTGAACACTGAAGCTTTCTTT.

This chain uses TRBV4-1 with TRBJ1-1; D call uncertain. CDR1 and CDR2 from the germline V gene are MGHRA and YSYEKL. The germline V and J ends were trimmed by 0 bases and 0 bases, with 14 bases remaining between them. The CDR3 extends over 17 amino acids. The CDR3 nucleotides read TGCGCCAGCAGCCAAGATTTTAGTACGGGTCTGAACACTGAAGCTTTCTTT. Translated, it gives CASSQDFSTGLNTEAFF.

V and J are TRBV19 and TRBJ2-5; a weak D match, TRBD2 (6 bases). Germline V gene data show CDR1 as LNHDA and CDR2 as SQIVND (reference sequence). Trimming pared 3 bases from V and 1 base from J, leaving 9 bases between. This CDR3 comprises 14 residues. CDR3 loop: CASSISGAQETQYF. CDR3 DNA: TGTGCCAGTAGTATTAGCGGTGCCCAAGAGACCCAGTACTTC.

The V gene is TRBV25-1, the J gene TRBJ2-3, with 8 bases lining up with TRBD1. CDR1 MGHDK and CDR2 SYGVNS come from the germline V gene. This CDR3 contains 16 residues. Germline trimming cut 3 bases from V and 2 bases from J; bases unmatched to any gene: 7. DNA of the CDR3: TGTGCCAGCAGTGAGCGGGCAGGGGGCGTCACAGATACGCAGTATTTT. Protein sequence: CASSERAGGVTDTQYF.

Regarding this clone: This may be a read error: a much more frequent sequence differs by one nucleotide. Other nucleotide sequences from this sample produce the same CDR3. This chain links TRBV5-1 with TRBJ1-1; TRBD1 aligns across 7 bases. Trimming removed 4 bases from V and 0 bases from J; junction bases left unmatched: 3. Germline V gene sequence: CDR1 SGHRS, CDR2 YFSETQ. This CDR3 is 14 amino acids long. CDR3 region: CASSVGQLNTEAFF. The CDR3 DNA reads TGCGCCAGCAGCGTGGGACAGCTGAACACTGAAGCTTTCTTT.

V gene TRBV30 combines with J gene TRBJ1-2, with D possibly matching TRBD1 (5 bases). The germline V gene encodes CDR1 GTSNPN and CDR2 SVGIG (reference sequence). The V end lost 4 bases, the J end lost 5 bases, and 8 bases lay between the germline ends. This CDR3 comprises 11 residues. This CDR3 is CAWTREYGYTF. The CDR3 nucleotides are TGTGCCTGGACCAGGGAGTATGGCTACACCTTC.

The chain has TRBV5-1 and TRBJ1-1; D uncertain. Deletions cut 4 bases from V and 0 bases from J, with 10 bases between. Germline CDR1 and CDR2: SGHRS and YFSETQ. The CDR3 sequence is 14 residues long. DNA of the CDR3: TGCGCCAGCAGCCGCTTACAAGTGAACACTGAAGCTTTCTTT. Its translation: CASSRLQVNTEAFF.

The chain combines TRBV4-3 with TRBJ2-7, with D uncertain. The CDR3 runs to 13 residues. The V end was cut by 5 bases, the J end by 3 bases, with 11 bases between. The V gene's germline CDR1 is LGHNA and CDR2 YSLEER. The CDR3, as DNA: TGCGCCAGCAGCGAAAGAGTGGGCTACGAGCAGTACTTC. Protein product: CASSERVGYEQYF.

The V gene is TRBV18, the J gene TRBJ2-7; D could derive from TRBD1 or TRBD2 (5 bases each). The CDR3 consists of 12 residues. V shed 8 bases and J shed 0 bases, with 8 bases lying between them. Germline CDR1 is KGHSH and CDR2 is LQKENI. CDR3 DNA sequence: TGTGCCAGCGGGACGGACTCCTACGAGCAGTACTTC. This gives the protein CASGTDSYEQYF.

The chain employs TRBV11-2 and TRBJ2-1; TRBD2 is a possible D gene (5 bases). The CDR3 length is 15 residues. In germline, CDR1 is SGHAT, CDR2 FQNNGV. V lost 0 bases, J lost 9 bases, and 15 bases lay in between. The CDR3 loop reads CASSLDSGTVGEQFF. In nucleotides, the CDR3 is TGTGCCAGCAGCTTAGATTCGGGAACGGTTGGTGAGCAGTTCTTC.

This clone was observed a single time. The chain uses TRBV7-9 and TRBJ1-2, with no clear D. V was shortened by 5 bases and J by 8 bases, with 18 bases between the two germline ends. The CDR3 is 14 amino acids. Germline V CDR1 and CDR2: SEHNR, FQNEAQ (reference sequence). CDR3 sequence (DNA): TGTGCCAGCAGCCGTCAGGAGGGCTTAAGGGGCTACACCTTC. This sequence encodes CASSRQEGLRGYTF.

The chain joins TRBV6-5 to TRBJ2-3, with 9 bases matching TRBD2. V shed 2 bases, J shed 1 base, and the junction held 4 bases outside the gene matches. The CDR3 spans 16 residues. CDR1 is MNHEY and CDR2 is SVGAGI in the germline V gene. The CDR3 here is CASSYNPSGGTDTQYF. The CDR3 region has the DNA TGTGCCAGCAGTTACAATCCTAGCGGGGGCACAGATACGCAGTATTTT.

The chain recombines TRBV5-3 with TRBJ2-7, with 9 bases identical to TRBD1. TRBV5-3 is an open reading frame, and its role is uncertain. V shed 1 base, J shed 4 bases, and the junction held 6 bases outside the gene matches. This CDR3 has 15 residues. Written as DNA, the CDR3 is TGTGCCAGAAGCTTGATCCGGACAGGGGAATACGAGCAGTACTTC. As protein: CARSLIRTGEYEQYF.

The rearrangement uses TRBV18 and TRBJ2-1; D gene uncertain. Germline CDR1 reads KGHSH; CDR2 reads LQKENI. This CDR3 is built from 12 residues. V was trimmed by 2 bases and J by 9 bases, leaving 8 bases between them. CDR3 protein: CASSPGLGEQFF. The CDR3 region has the DNA TGTGCCAGCTCACCAGGGCTCGGTGAGCAGTTCTTC.

This chain connects TRBV30 to TRBJ1-6; D not resolved. Germline V gene data show CDR1 as GTSNPN and CDR2 as SVGIG (reference sequence). The V gene lost 3 bases and the J gene lost 9 bases, with 9 bases spanning the gap. The CDR3 has 12 residues. CDR3 bases: TGTGCCTGGAGCCCCTCAGTTTCACCCCTCCACTTT. Translated: CAWSPSVSPLHF.

J is TRBJ2-2 and V is TRBV6-5; possible D gene TRBD2, 5 bases. This CDR3 is built from 14 residues. Per the germline V gene, CDR1 is MNHEY and CDR2 is SVGAGI. Trimming stripped 6 bases from V and 1 base from J, with 9 bases between. Here the CDR3 DNA reads TGTGCCAGCAGAGGACTCAAGAACACCGGGGAGCTGTTTTTT. This sequence encodes CASRGLKNTGELFF.

The chain combines TRBV5-1 with TRBJ2-5; 10 bases match TRBD2. The CDR3 runs to 16 residues. The V and J ends lost 1 base and 2 bases, in that order; junction bases with no gene match: 5. Germline V gene lookup returns CDR1 SGHRS and CDR2 YFSETQ. CDR3 loop: CASSLISGRLQETQYF. The CDR3 DNA follows: TGCGCCAGCAGCTTGATTAGCGGGAGGTTGCAAGAGACCCAGTACTTC.